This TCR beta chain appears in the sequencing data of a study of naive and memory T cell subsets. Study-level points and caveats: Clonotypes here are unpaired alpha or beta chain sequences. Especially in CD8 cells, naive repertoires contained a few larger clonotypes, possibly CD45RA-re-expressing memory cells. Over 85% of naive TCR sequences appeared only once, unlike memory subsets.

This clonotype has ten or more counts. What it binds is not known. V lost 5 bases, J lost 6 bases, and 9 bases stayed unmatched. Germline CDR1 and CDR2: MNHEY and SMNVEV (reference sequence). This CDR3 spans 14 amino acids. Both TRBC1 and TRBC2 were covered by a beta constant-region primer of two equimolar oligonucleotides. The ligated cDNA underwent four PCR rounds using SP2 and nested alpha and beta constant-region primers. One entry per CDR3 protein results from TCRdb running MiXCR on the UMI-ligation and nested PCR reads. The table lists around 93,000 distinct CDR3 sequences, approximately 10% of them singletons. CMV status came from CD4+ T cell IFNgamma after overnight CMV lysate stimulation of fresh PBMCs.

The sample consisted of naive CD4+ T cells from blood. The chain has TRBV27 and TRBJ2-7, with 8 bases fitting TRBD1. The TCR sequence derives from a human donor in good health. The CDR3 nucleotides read TGTGCCAGCAGTCTTCGGACAGGGATTATCGAGCAGTACTTC. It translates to CASSLRTGIIEQYF.